The source of this T cell receptor (beta chain) is a study of blood T cell repertoires in COVID-19. In the study overall: Material from acute and convalescent COVID-19 was sourced from the United States, Italy and Spain. From T cells, B-cell-depleted T cells, or PBMCs came the material, which was cDNA or gDNA.

Sequencing was performed with immunoSEQ multiplex PCR; in TCRdb, only in-frame clones are kept and a portion is missing. The profile shows roughly 230,000 clones, around 83% of them singletons. This CDR3 region has 14 residues. V was cut by 5 bases and J by 3 bases, with 12 bases left in between. Germline V gives CDR1 KGHDR, CDR2 SFDVKD. This clonotype was sampled from a woman between 50 and 59 years old who had been exposed to COVID-19. The source material was PBMCs or T cells enriched from blood (not recorded which). V is TRBV24-1 and J is TRBJ1-1; D is undetermined. The CDR3: CATSVYREDTEAFF. CDR3 coding DNA: TGTGCCACCAGTGTTTATCGGGAGGACACTGAAGCTTTCTTT.